This T cell receptor beta chain was sequenced during a study of blood T cell repertoires in COVID-19. The table lists this clone with a count of one. TCRdb's table, derived via immunoSEQ multiplex PCR, lists solely in-frame clones and lacks some. Here the sample spans about 350,000 clones, approximately 90% being singletons. Specimen: peripheral blood. This receptor was identified in a woman aged 55-70 years with COVID-19, enrolled during active disease.

CDR3 region: CASSQDDRDFEQYF. CDR3 DNA: TGCGCCAGCAGCCAAGATGACAGGGATTTCGAGCAGTACTTC. J is TRBJ2-7 and V is TRBV4-1, with 7 bases that match TRBD1. This CDR3 comprises 14 residues. The J segment lost 6 bases and the V segment lost 0 bases, leaving 5 bases of the junction unmatched. Germline CDR1 reads MGHRA; CDR2 reads YSYEKL.